This T cell receptor beta chain was identified in a study of OX40 agonist ivuxolimab in advanced cancers. Across the whole study: Partial responses were recorded for three patients, including one with hepatocellular carcinoma and two with cutaneous melanoma.

Here immunoSEQ multiplex PCR was the method, and the copy in TCRdb shows in-frame clones only, minus some. The sample has some 77,000 clones; around four fifths are singletons. The germline CDR1 and CDR2 sequences are MNHNY and SVGAGI (reference sequence). The CDR3 contains 13 residues. V lost 6 bases, J lost 7 bases, and 4 bases stayed unmatched. The chain is built from TRBV6-6 and TRBJ1-5; 9 bases align to TRBD1. This TCR derives from an adult with an advanced solid tumor such as melanoma, head and neck, liver or kidney cancer. The sequenced sample was CD4+ or CD8+ T cells sorted from blood, obtained in a trial of the OX40 agonist ivuxolimab. The CDR3 loop is CASRPTGGQPQHF. The CDR3 DNA reads as TGTGCCAGCAGACCGACAGGGGGACAGCCCCAGCATTTT.